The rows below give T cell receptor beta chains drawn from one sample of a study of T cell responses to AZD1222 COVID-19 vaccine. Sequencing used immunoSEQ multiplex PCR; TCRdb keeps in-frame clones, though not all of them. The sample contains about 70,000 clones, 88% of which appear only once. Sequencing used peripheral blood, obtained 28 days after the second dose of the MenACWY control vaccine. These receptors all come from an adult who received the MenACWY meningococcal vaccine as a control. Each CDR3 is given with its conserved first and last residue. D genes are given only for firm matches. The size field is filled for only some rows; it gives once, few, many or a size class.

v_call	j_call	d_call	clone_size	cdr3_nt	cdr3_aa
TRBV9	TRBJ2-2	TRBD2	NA	TGTGCCAGCACCCCACTAGCGGACAACACCGGGGAGCTGTTTTTT	CASTPLADNTGELFF
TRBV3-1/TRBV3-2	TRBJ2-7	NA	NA	TGTGCCAGCAGCCAGGGTGAGGGAGGCGAGCAGTACTTC	CASSQGEGGEQYF
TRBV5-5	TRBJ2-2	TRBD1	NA	TGTGCCAGCAGCACCGGGACAGGGAAAGCCGGGGAGCTGTTTTTT	CASSTGTGKAGELFF
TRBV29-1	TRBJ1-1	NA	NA	TGCAGCGTTTTCGACACCTACACTGAAGCTTTCTTT	CSVFDTYTEAFF
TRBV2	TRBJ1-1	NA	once	TGTGCCAGCAGTTCATATAGTAACACTGAAGCTTTCTTT	CASSSYSNTEAFF
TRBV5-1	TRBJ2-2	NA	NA	TGCGCCAGCAGCTTCGCAGGGGATAACACCGGGGAGCTGTTTTTT	CASSFAGDNTGELFF
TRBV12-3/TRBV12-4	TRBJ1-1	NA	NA	TGTGCCAGCCAACTACAGGGGAACACTGAAGCTTTCTTT	CASQLQGNTEAFF
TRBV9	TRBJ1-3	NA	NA	TGTGCCAGCAGCCCCTTCGGACAGAGCTCTGGAAACACCATATATTTT	CASSPFGQSSGNTIYF
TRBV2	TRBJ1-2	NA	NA	TGTGCCAGCAATAGAGGGACCCTGGGCTATGGCTACACCTTC	CASNRGTLGYGYTF
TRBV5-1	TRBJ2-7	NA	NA	TGCGCCAGCAGCTTGGCCCCCGCTTCCTACGAGCAGTACTTC	CASSLAPASYEQYF
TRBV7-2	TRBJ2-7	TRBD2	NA	TGTGCCAGCAGCGGATTTCTAGCGGTTTCAGCCGAGCAGTACTTC	CASSGFLAVSAEQYF
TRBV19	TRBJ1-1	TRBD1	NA	TGTGCCAGTAGCGGGGACAGGGGGCTGGTTCCGAACACTGAAGCTTTCTTT	CASSGDRGLVPNTEAFF
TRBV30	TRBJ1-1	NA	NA	TGTGCCTGGAACCGCAGGGAAGACACTGAAGCTTTCTTT	CAWNRREDTEAFF
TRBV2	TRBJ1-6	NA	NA	TGTGCCAGCAGTGAACGTCAAGGGGGAGAATCACCCCTCCACTTT	CASSERQGGESPLHF
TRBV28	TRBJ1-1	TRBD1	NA	TGTGCCAGCAGTCAGGGGACAGGGTGGAGGACTGAAGCTTTCTTT	CASSQGTGWRTEAFF
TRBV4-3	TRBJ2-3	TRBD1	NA	TGCGCCAGCAGCCAAGAGACAGGGGCCGCTTGGGATACGCAGTATTTT	CASSQETGAAWDTQYF